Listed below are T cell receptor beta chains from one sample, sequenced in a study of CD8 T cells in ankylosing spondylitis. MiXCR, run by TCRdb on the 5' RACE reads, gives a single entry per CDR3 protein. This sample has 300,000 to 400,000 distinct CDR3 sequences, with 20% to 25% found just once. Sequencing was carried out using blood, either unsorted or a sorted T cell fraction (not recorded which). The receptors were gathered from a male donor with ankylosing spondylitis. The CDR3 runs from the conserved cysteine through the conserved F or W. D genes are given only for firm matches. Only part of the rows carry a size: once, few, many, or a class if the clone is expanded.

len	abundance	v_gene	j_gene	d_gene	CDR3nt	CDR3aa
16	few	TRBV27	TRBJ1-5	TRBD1	TGTGCCAGCAGTTCCCTGGGCAGGGGGTATGCTCAGCCCCAGCATTTT	CASSSLGRGYAQPQHF
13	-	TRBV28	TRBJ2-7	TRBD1	TGTGCCAGCAGTTTGCCCGGGACAGGCGAGCAGTACTTC	CASSLPGTGEQYF
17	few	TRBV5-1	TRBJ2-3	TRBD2	TGCGCCAGCAGCTTGGAAGGGCGGGGGGCCGGCACAGATACGCAGTATTTT	CASSLEGRGAGTDTQYF
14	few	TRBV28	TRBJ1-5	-	TGTGCCAGCAGAGCGCCAGGGTATGATCAGCCCCAGCATTTT	CASRAPGYDQPQHF
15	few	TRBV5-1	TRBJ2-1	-	TGCGCCAGCAGCCCGGTTAAAGGGCTGGGCAATGAGCAGTTCTTC	CASSPVKGLGNEQFF
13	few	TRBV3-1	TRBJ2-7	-	TGTGCCAGCAGCCCCCTTTTAGGCTACGAGCAGTACTTC	CASSPLLGYEQYF
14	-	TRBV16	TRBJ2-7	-	TGTGCCAGCAGCCAATCCCACAGCTCCTACGAGCAGTACTTC	CASSQSHSSYEQYF
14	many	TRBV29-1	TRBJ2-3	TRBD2	TGCAGCGTTGATCGACGACTAGCGAAGGATACGCAGTATTTT	CSVDRRLAKDTQYF
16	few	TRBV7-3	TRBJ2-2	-	TGTGCCAGCAGCTTAAGCGGCGGACCGAACACCGGGGAGCTGTTTTTT	CASSLSGGPNTGELFF
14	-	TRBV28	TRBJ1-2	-	TGTGCCAGCAGTTTCCGGGGAACGAGCTATGGCTACACCTTC	CASSFRGTSYGYTF
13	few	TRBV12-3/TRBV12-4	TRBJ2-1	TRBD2	TGTGCCACGACGGGACTACCCACAAATGAGCAGTTCTTC	CATTGLPTNEQFF
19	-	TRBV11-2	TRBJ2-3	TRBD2	TGTGCCAGCAGCTTAACTAGCGGGGGGTGGGTCAGCGGCACAGATACGCAGTATTTT	CASSLTSGGWVSGTDTQYF
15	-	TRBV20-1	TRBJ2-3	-	TGCAGTGCTAGAGATTTTTTTTTTAGCACAGATACGCAGTATTTT	CSARDFFFSTDTQYF
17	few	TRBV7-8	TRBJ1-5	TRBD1	TGTGCCAGCAGCTTAAATGCACCCAGGACAGGGAATCAGCCCCAGCATTTT	CASSLNAPRTGNQPQHF
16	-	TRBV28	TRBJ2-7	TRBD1	TGTGCCAGCAGTTTGACTGGGACAGGAAGCCCCTACGAGCAGTACTTC	CASSLTGTGSPYEQYF
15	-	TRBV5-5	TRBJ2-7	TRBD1	TGTGCCAGCAGCCCCCGAGCCGGGACAGCCTACGAGCAGTACTTC	CASSPRAGTAYEQYF
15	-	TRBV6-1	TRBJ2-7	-	TGTGCCAGCAGTGAAAACCCAGACAGCGCCTACGAGCAGTACTTC	CASSENPDSAYEQYF
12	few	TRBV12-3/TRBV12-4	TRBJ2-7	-	TGTGCCAGTAGGACAGACCAATACGAGCAGTACTTC	CASRTDQYEQYF
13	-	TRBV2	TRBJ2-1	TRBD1	TGTGCCAGCGACAGGGAAGCAAATGGGGAGCAGTTCTTC	CASDREANGEQFF
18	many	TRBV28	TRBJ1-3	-	TGTGCCAGCAGCACCAACTTGGGGGCCACTAGCTCTGGAAACACCATATATTTT	CASSTNLGATSSGNTIYF
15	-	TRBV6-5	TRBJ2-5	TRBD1	TGTGCCAGCAGTTCCACCGGGACAGCACGCGAGACCCAGTACTTC	CASSSTGTARETQYF
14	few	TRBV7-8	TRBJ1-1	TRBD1	TGTGCCAGCAGCTCACAGGGGGCAGTGACTGAAGCTTTCTTT	CASSSQGAVTEAFF
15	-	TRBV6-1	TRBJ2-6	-	TGTGCCAGCAGTGTGACTCTCTCTGGGGCCAACGTCCTGACTTTC	CASSVTLSGANVLTF
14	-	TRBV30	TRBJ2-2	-	TGTGCCTGGGGAGGGGGGCCGAACACCGGGGAGCTGTTTTTT	CAWGGGPNTGELFF
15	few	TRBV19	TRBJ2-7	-	TGTGCCAGTAGTGCTAGTTGGAGTGCCACCTACGAGCAGTACTTC	CASSASWSATYEQYF
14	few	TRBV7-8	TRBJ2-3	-	TGTGCCAGCAGCCGGGGACGGCGCACAGATACGCAGTATTTT	CASSRGRRTDTQYF
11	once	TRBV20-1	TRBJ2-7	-	TGCAGTGCATCAGGGGACTACGAGCAGTACTTC	CSASGDYEQYF
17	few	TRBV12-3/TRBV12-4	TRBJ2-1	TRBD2	TGTGCCAGCAGGAAACGGGGGGGTAGCGGGAGAGGCAATGAGCAGTTCTTC	CASRKRGGSGRGNEQFF